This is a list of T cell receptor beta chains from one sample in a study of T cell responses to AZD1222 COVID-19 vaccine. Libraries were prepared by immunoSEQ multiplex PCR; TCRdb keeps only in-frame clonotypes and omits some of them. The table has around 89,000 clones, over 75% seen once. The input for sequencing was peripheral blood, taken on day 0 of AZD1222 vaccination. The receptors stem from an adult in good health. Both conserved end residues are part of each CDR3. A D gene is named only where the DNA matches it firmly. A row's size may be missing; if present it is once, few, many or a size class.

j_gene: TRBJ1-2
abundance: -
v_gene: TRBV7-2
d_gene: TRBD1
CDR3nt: TGTGCCAGCAGCCTAGGTCCTGCCGGGACAGGGGGCGCCTATGGCTACACCTTC
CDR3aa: CASSLGPAGTGGAYGYTF

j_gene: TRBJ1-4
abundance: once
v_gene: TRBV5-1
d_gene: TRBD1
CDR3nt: TGCGCCAGCAGCATGGGACAGATTAATGAAAAACTGTTTTTT
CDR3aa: CASSMGQINEKLFF

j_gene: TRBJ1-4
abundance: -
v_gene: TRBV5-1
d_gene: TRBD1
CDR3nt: TGCGCCAGCAGCGCGACAGGGGTTGTCGAAAAACTGTTTTTT
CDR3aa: CASSATGVVEKLFF

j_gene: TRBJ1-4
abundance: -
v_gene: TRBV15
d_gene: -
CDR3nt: TGTGCCACCAGCAGAGATGGGGGGCTGACTGAAAAACTGTTTTTT
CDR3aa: CATSRDGGLTEKLFF

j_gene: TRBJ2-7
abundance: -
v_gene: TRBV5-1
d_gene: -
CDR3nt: TGCGCCAGCAGCTCCAGGTCGGGGAGCTCCTACGAGCAGTACTTC
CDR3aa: CASSSRSGSSYEQYF

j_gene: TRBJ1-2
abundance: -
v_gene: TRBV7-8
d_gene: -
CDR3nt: TGTGCCAGCAGCTTAGAGTCAGCTAACTATGGCTACACCTTC
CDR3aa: CASSLESANYGYTF

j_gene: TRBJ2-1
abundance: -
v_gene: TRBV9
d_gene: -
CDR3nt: TGTGCCAGCAGCGTAGCCGGCTACTCCTACAATGAGCAGTTCTTC
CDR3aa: CASSVAGYSYNEQFF

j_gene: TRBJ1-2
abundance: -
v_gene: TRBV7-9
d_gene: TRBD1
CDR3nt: TGTGCCAGCAGCCCAAATCAGGGGGCGCGGGGCTACACCTTC
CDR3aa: CASSPNQGARGYTF

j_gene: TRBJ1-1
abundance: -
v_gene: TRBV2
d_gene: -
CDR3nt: TGTGCCAGCAGTGTTAAGGATGCGAACACTGAAGCTTTCTTT
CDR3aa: CASSVKDANTEAFF

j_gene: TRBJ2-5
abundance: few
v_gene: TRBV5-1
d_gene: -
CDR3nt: TGCGCCAGCAGCTTGAAGGGGCTAGATCAAGAGACCCAGTACTTC
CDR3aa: CASSLKGLDQETQYF

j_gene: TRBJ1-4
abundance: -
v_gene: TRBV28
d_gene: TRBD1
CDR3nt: TGTGCCAGCGTACCGGGACAGGGTAATGAAAAACTGTTTTTT
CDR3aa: CASVPGQGNEKLFF

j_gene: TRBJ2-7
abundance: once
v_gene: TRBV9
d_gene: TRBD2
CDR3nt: TGTGCCAGCAGCGTAGGTCTAGCGGGAGTGTACGAGCAGTACTTC
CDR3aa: CASSVGLAGVYEQYF

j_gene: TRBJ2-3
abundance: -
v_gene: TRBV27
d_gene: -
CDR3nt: TGTGCCAGCAGTTTATGGCCCAGCAATACGCAGTATTTT
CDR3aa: CASSLWPSNTQYF

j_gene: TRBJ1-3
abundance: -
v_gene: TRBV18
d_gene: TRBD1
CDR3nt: TGTGCCAGCTCACCACGATTGGATACAGGGGATTCTGGAAACACCATATATTTT
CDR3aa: CASSPRLDTGDSGNTIYF

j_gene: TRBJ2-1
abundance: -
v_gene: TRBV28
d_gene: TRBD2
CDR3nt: TGTGCCAGCAGTGAGGGACTAGCGGGACGAAATGAGCAGTTCTTC
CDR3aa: CASSEGLAGRNEQFF

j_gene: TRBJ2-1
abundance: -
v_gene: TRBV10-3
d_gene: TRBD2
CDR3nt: TGTGCCATCAGTGTAGGACTAGCGGGGGGCTACAATGAGCAGTTCTTC
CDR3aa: CAISVGLAGGYNEQFF

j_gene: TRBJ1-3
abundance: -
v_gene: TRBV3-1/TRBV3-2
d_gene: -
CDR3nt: TGTGCCAGCAGCCTTGGGAGCTCTGGAAACACCATATATTTT
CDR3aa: CASSLGSSGNTIYF

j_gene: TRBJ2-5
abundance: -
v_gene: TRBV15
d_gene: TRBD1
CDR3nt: TGTGCCACCAGCAGAGACTGGGGACAGGGGGCAGCCCAAGAGACCCAGTACTTC
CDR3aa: CATSRDWGQGAAQETQYF

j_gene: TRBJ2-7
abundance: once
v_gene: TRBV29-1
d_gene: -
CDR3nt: TGCAGCGTTGAGGACAACTACGAGCAGTACTTC
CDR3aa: CSVEDNYEQYF

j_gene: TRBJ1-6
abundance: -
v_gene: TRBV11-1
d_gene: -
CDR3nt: TGTGCCAGCAGCTTATTTGGGGCACCAACAAATTCACCCCTCCACTTT
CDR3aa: CASSLFGAPTNSPLHF

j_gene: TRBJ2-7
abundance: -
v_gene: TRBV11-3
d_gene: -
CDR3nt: TGTGCCAGCAGCTTCGGGAGCTCCTACGAGCAGTACTTC
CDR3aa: CASSFGSSYEQYF

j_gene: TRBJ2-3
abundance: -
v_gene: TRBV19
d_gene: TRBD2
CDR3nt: TGTGCCAGTAGTAATAGCGGGAACGCAGATACGCAGTATTTT
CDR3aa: CASSNSGNADTQYF

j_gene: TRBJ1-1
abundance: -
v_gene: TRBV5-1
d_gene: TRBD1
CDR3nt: TGCGCCAGCAGCTCTCAGACAGGGAGGGGCACTGAAGCTTTCTTT
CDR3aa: CASSSQTGRGTEAFF

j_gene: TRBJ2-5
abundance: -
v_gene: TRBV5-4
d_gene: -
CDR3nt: TGTGCCAGCAGCGTTCAGGGTCGGGAGACCCAGTACTTC
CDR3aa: CASSVQGRETQYF

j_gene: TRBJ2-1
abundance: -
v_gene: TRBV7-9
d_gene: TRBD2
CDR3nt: TGTGCCAGCAGCTTAGACTATCGGACTAGCGGGATCTACAATGAGCAGTTCTTC
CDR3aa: CASSLDYRTSGIYNEQFF

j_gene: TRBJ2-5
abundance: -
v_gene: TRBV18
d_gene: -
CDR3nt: TGTGCCAGCTCAGCGAACCGGGATAAAGAGACCCAGTACTTC
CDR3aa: CASSANRDKETQYF

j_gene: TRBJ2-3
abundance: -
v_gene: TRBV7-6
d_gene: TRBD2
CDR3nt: TGTGCCAGCAGCTTTGGGCTAGCGGGAAGGTCGGGCACAGATACGCAGTATTTT
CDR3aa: CASSFGLAGRSGTDTQYF

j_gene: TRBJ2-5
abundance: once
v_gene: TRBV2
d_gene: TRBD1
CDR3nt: TGTGCCAGCAGTCCCCCTCTTGACAGGGAAGAGACCCAGTACTTC
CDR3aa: CASSPPLDREETQYF

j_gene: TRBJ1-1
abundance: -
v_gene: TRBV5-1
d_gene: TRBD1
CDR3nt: TGCGCCAGCAGCCAATCCACAGGGGGCAACACTGAAGCTTTCTTT
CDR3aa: CASSQSTGGNTEAFF

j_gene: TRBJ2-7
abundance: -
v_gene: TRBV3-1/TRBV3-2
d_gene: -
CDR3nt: TGTGCCAGCAGCCAAAGCCGGGGCACCGGAGGCGAGCAGTACTTC
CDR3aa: CASSQSRGTGGEQYF

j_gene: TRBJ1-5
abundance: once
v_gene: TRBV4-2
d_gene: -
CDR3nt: TGTGCCAGCAGCCAAGGACGGAGCAATCAGCCCCAGCATTTT
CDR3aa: CASSQGRSNQPQHF

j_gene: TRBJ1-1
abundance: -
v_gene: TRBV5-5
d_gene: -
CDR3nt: TGTGCCAGCAGCTTGTTGGCTGTTTCAGAAGCTTTCTTT
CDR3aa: CASSLLAVSEAFF

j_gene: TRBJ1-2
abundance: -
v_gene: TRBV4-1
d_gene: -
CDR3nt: TGCGCCAGCAGCCAAGGTATCCAGGGAGGACCTAACTATGGCTACACCTTC
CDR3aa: CASSQGIQGGPNYGYTF

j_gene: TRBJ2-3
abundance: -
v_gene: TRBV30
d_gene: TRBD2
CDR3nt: TGTGCCTGGGCCCTAGCGGGAAGCTATACGCAGTATTTT
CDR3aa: CAWALAGSYTQYF

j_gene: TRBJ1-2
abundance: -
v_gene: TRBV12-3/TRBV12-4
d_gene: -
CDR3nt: TGTGCCAGCAGTCCCAGGGGTGCGGGCTACACCTTC
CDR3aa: CASSPRGAGYTF

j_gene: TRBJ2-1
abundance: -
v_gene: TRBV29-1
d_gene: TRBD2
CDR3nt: TGCAGCGTTGACGGGTACGGGAGGGGTTACAATGAGCAGTTCTTC
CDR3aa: CSVDGYGRGYNEQFF

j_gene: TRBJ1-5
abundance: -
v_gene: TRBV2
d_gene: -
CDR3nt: TGTGCCAGCAGCCGTGAAAGGGCAGATTCTAGCAATCAGCCCCAGCATTTT
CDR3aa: CASSRERADSSNQPQHF

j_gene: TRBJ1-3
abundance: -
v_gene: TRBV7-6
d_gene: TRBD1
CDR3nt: TGTGCCAGCAGCGTACGGACAGGGACGGAAGTAGGAAACACCATATATTTT
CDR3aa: CASSVRTGTEVGNTIYF

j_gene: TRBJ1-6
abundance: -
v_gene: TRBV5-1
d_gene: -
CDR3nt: TGCGCCAGCAGGGTTAGTTATAATTCACCCCTCCACTTT
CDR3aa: CASRVSYNSPLHF

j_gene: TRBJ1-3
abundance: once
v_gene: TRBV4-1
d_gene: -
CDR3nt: TGCGCCAGCAGCCAAGCAGCCCAGAGCTCTGGAAACACCATATATTTT
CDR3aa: CASSQAAQSSGNTIYF

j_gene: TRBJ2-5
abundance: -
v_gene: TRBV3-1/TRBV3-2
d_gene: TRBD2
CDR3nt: TGTGCCAGCAGCTTTTGGACTAGCGGACAAGAGACCCAGTACTTC
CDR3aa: CASSFWTSGQETQYF

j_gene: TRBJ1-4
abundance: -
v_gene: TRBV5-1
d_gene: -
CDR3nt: TGCGCCAGCAGCGTGAGCCAGGGGCCGAATGAAAAACTGTTTTTT
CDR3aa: CASSVSQGPNEKLFF

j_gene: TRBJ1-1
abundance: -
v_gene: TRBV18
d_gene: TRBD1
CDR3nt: TGTGCCAGCTCACCGGTACAGGGGATGAACACTGAAGCTTTCTTT
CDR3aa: CASSPVQGMNTEAFF

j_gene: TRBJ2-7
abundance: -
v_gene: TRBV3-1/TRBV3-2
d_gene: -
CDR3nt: TGTGCCAGCAGCCAAGATTCACGGGAGCAGTACTTC
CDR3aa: CASSQDSREQYF

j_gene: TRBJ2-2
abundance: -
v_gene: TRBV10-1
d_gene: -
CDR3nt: TGCGCCAGCAGTGAGTGGGATACCGGGGAGCTGTTTTTT
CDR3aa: CASSEWDTGELFF

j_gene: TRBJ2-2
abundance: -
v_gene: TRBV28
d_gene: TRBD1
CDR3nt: TGTGCCAGCAGCCCCTCAGGGACAGGGGGAAGGGGCGGGGAGCTGTTTTTT
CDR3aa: CASSPSGTGGRGGELFF

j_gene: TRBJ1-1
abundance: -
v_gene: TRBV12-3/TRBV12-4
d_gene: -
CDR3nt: TGTGCCAGCAGTTTAATAGGGAACACTGAAGCTTTCTTT
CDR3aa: CASSLIGNTEAFF

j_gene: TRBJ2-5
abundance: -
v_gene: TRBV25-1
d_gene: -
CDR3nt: TGTGCCAGCAGTGAATCTCGTCTAGCCCAGACCCAGTACTTC
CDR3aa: CASSESRLAQTQYF